This T cell receptor (beta chain) derives from a study of patients and donors after allogeneic stem cell transplantation. TCRdb reanalysed the RT-PCR reads using MiXCR and keeps one entry per CDR3 protein. The sample includes around 200,000 distinct CDR3 sequences, 38% seen only once; the top ten take more than 9%. Germline CDR1 MGHDK, CDR2 SYGVNS. Trimming left V 8 bases short and J 4 bases short, with 18 bases between. This CDR3 contains 15 residues. The V gene is TRBV25-1, the J gene TRBJ1-3; no clear D. The sample consisted of blood, either unsorted or a sorted T cell fraction (not recorded which). The sequence came from a human donor who was either an allogeneic HSCT recipient or a stem cell or donor lymphocyte infusion donor (not recorded which). It is not recorded whose cells these are; they may come from a transplant donor. CDR3 DNA sequence: TGTGCCAGCCTTGCCTCCGGGCCTCGAGGAAACACCATATATTTT. As protein: CASLASGPRGNTIYF. Together with reference TRBV25-1 and TRBJ1-3, the CDR3 gives the full variable domain: EADIYQTPRYLVIGTGKKITLECSQTMGHDKMYWYQQDPGMELHLIHYSYGVNSTEKGDLSSESTVSRIRTEHFPLTLESARPSHTSQYLCASLASGPRGNTIYFGEGSWLTVV.